These 28 T cell receptor beta chains were all obtained from the same sample, sequenced in a study of T cells in localized non-small cell lung cancer. Libraries were prepared by immunoSEQ multiplex PCR; TCRdb keeps only in-frame clonotypes and omits some of them. The table lists 2,500 to 3,500 clones, 35% to 50% of them singletons. Sequences were derived from lung tumor tissue, sampled before any cancer treatment. These receptors originate from a male donor aged 60 or older with stage I squamous cell lung carcinoma.

The CDR3 loop reads CASSAQANEQYF. The CDR3 bases are TGTGCCAGTAGTGCCCAAGCCAACGAGCAGTACTTC. The chain carries TRBV19 and TRBJ2-7; D gene unclear. This CDR3 region has 12 residues. V shed 5 bases and J shed 5 bases, with 10 bases lying between them. Germline loops: CDR1 LNHDA, CDR2 SQIVND (reference sequence).

This clone rates as medium-sized. The chain employs TRBV9 and TRBJ2-7; TRBD2 might be the D (5 bases). V lost 0 bases, J lost 6 bases, and 10 bases lay in between. This CDR3 has 13 amino acids. Germline CDR1 is SGDLS and CDR2 is YYNGEE. In nucleotides, the CDR3 is TGTGCCAGCAGCGTAGCGGGCAGCGGCGAGCAGTACTTC. It specifies CASSVAGSGEQYF.

J is TRBJ2-1 and V is TRBV9; the match to TRBD1 covers 7 bases. CDR1 SGDLS and CDR2 YYNGEE come from the germline V gene. The CDR3 sequence is 14 residues long. J gave up 8 bases and V 3 bases, and 8 bases lay outside the gene matches. The CDR3 loop is CASSARQGFDEQFF. CDR3 DNA: TGTGCCAGCAGCGCGAGACAGGGATTCGATGAGCAGTTCTTC. Full variable domain (outside the CDR3, taken from reference TRBV9 and TRBJ2-1): DSGVTQTPKHLITATGQRVTLRCSPRSGDLSVYWYQQSLDQGLQFLIQYYNGEERAKGNILERFSAQQFPDLHSELNLSSLELGDSALYFCASSARQGFDEQFFGPGTRLTVL.

This clone came up a few times. This chain joins TRBV7-5 and TRBJ2-1; no DNA check was done on the table's D call, TRBD2. TRBV7-5 is termed a pseudogene. The CDR3 totals 16 residues. The CDR3 bases are TGTGCCAGCAGCTTAGATGGGGGGTCTTCCTACAATGAGCAGTTCTTC. Translation: CASSLDGGSSYNEQFF.

In its sample, this clone was seen a few times. This sequence joins TRBV19 and TRBJ2-1; 13 bases line up with TRBD2. Germline-derived CDR1 and CDR2 are LNHDA and SQIVND (reference sequence). The CDR3 has 16 residues. V shed 8 bases, J shed 8 bases, and the junction held 12 bases outside the gene matches. The CDR3 spells CASGKILAGGVDEQFF. Here the CDR3 DNA reads TGTGCCAGTGGTAAAATACTAGCGGGAGGGGTCGATGAGCAGTTCTTC.

The genes are TRBV29-1 and TRBJ2-5; possibly TRBD1 for D (5 bases). V lost 2 bases, J lost 4 bases, and 8 bases lay in between. The CDR3 covers 12 residues. From germline, CDR1 is SQVTM and CDR2 ANQGSEA. This chain's CDR3 is CSVETTAETQYF. CDR3 DNA: TGCAGCGTTGAAACGACAGCAGAGACCCAGTACTTC.

Judged by abundance, this clone is medium-sized. The chain combines TRBV11-3 with TRBJ2-3; TRBD2 matches at 7 bases. V shed 2 bases and J 2 bases; nucleotides not matched to a gene: 7. Germline V gene lookup returns CDR1 SGHNT and CDR2 YENEEA. This CDR3 comprises 16 residues. CDR3 coding DNA: TGTGCCAGCAGCTTAAGGGCTAGCGGAGCCACAGATACGCAGTATTTT. This encodes CASSLRASGATDTQYF.

This clone came up a few times. This sequence joins TRBV6-7 and TRBJ1-5, with 10 nucleotides matching TRBD1. TRBV6-7 is sorted into the ORF group, with uncertain function. The CDR3 is 14 amino acids. V shed 5 bases, J shed 7 bases, and the junction held 5 bases outside the gene matches. The CDR3 nucleotides are TGTGCCAGCAGTGTCACGGACAGGGGGCAGCCCCAGCATTTT. This codes for CASSVTDRGQPQHF.

This clone was found a few times. The J gene is TRBJ2-1, the V gene TRBV2, with 9 bases aligning to TRBD1. V dropped 6 bases and J dropped 9; count of bases not matched to a gene: 9. Germline values: CDR1 SNHLY, CDR2 FYNNEI. This CDR3 contains 14 residues. The CDR3, as DNA: TGTGCCAGCAGGACCGGGACAGGGCTAGGTGAGCAGTTCTTC. This encodes CASRTGTGLGEQFF.

The CDR3 is CATSRDSRDSYGYTF. The CDR3 nucleotides read TGTGCCACCAGCAGAGATTCTCGGGACAGCTATGGCTACACCTTC. The chain employs TRBV15 and TRBJ1-2; the match to TRBD1 covers 7 bases. J was trimmed by 4 bases and V by 0 bases; bases with no gene match: 5. The CDR3 is 15 residues long. Germline V gene data show CDR1 as LNHNV and CDR2 as YYDKDF (reference sequence). Full variable domain (outside the CDR3, taken from reference TRBV15 and TRBJ1-2): DAMVIQNPRYQVTQFGKPVTLSCSQTLNHNVMYWYQQKSSQAPKLLFHYYDKDFNNEADTPDNFQSRRPNTSFCFLDIRSPGLGDTAMYLCATSRDSRDSYGYTFGSGTRLTVV.

This chain links TRBV14 with TRBJ1-1, with 8 bases fitting TRBD1. With 4 bases clipped from V and 7 bases from J, the junction kept 11 bases outside the gene matches. The germline V gene encodes CDR1 SGHDN and CDR2 FVKESK. CDR3 length: 15 residues. CDR3 loop: CASSRNRGGLYEAFF. For the CDR3, the DNA is TGTGCCAGCAGCCGTAACAGGGGGGGCTTGTATGAAGCTTTCTTT.

J is TRBJ1-2 and V is TRBV28; D remains unclear. The germline V gene has CDR1 MDHEN and CDR2 SYDVKM. This CDR3 contains 14 residues. With 1 base removed from V and 8 bases from J, the gap between germline ends came to 14 bases. The CDR3 loop reads CASSLLLGRRGYTF. The CDR3 nucleotides are TGTGCCAGCAGTTTATTGCTAGGGAGACGCGGCTACACCTTC.

This clone was detected a few times. The chain carries TRBV25-1 and TRBJ2-5; a possible D gene is TRBD2 (6 bases). The CDR3 totals 14 residues. Per germline, CDR1 MGHDK and CDR2 SYGVNS. V shed 2 bases and J shed 5 bases, with 12 bases lying between them. This CDR3 reads CASSETAAGETQYF. As DNA, the CDR3 is TGTGCCAGCAGTGAAACAGCGGCGGGGGAGACCCAGTACTTC.

V gene TRBV6-8 combines with J gene TRBJ2-1; tentatively, D is TRBD1 (5 bases). The CDR3 is 14 residues long. Germline V lookup: CDR1 MNHGY, CDR2 SAAAGT. Trimming stripped 0 bases from V and 6 bases from J, with 9 bases between. The CDR3 protein is CASSYSDKPNEQFF. The CDR3 region has the DNA TGTGCCAGCAGTTACTCGGACAAACCCAATGAGCAGTTCTTC.

The rearrangement joins TRBV29-1 to TRBJ2-3, with D perhaps assigned TRBD1 or TRBD2 (6 bases each). Deletions cut 3 bases from V and 4 bases from J, with 17 bases between. This CDR3 has 15 residues. CDR1 and CDR2 (germline): SQVTM, ANQGSEA. This CDR3 reads CSVDFKGEAADTQYF. CDR3 coding DNA: TGCAGCGTTGATTTTAAGGGGGAGGCCGCAGATACGCAGTATTTT.

The chain carries TRBV6-8 and TRBJ1-5, with TRBD1 as a possible D gene (6 bases). The V end lost 5 bases, the J end lost 7 bases, and 12 bases lay between the germline ends. The CDR3 is 13 amino acids. CDR1 and CDR2 from the germline V gene are MNHGY and SAAAGT. The CDR3 is CASSPGGWQPQHF. The CDR3 bases are TGTGCCAGCAGTCCGGGGGGCTGGCAGCCCCAGCATTTT.

The chain has TRBV10-1 and TRBJ2-1; 8 bases map to TRBD1. The ends lost 3 bases at V and 2 bases at J; junction bases unmatched: 3. Germline V CDR1 and CDR2: WNHNN, SYGVQD (reference sequence). The CDR3 extends over 15 amino acids. The CDR3 DNA reads TGCGCCAGCAGTGAAGCACAGGGGGCCTACAATGAGCAGTTCTTC. It codes for CASSEAQGAYNEQFF.

The chain uses TRBV30 and TRBJ1-5; D remains ambiguous. The CDR3 length is 14 residues. Germline CDR1 GTSNPN, CDR2 SVGIG (reference sequence). Trimming shortened V by 2 bases and J by 2 bases, and 10 bases separated the two germline ends. DNA of the CDR3: TGTGCCTGGAGTTTCTCTAGGGGCAATCAGCCCCAGCATTTT. Its protein is CAWSFSRGNQPQHF.

This clone occurred a few times. The chain uses TRBV2 and TRBJ2-1, with D uncertain. The CDR3 contains 15 residues. The germline V gene encodes CDR1 SNHLY and CDR2 FYNNEI. The V end lost 2 bases, the J end lost 4 bases, and 12 bases lay between the germline ends. CDR3 residues: CASSERDERYNEQFF. The DNA of the CDR3 is TGTGCCAGCAGTGAACGAGACGAGAGATACAATGAGCAGTTCTTC.

The chain is built from TRBV19 and TRBJ2-1; 9 positions agree with TRBD2. Trimming took 10 bases from V and 6 from J; bases not matched to a gene: 7. CDR1 is LNHDA and CDR2 is SQIVND in the germline V gene (reference sequence). This CDR3 has 13 residues. In DNA, the CDR3 is TGTGCCACCCTTTGGCGGGAGGGCAATGAGCAGTTCTTC. It translates to CATLWREGNEQFF.

The genes are TRBV30 and TRBJ2-2, with D uncertain. Germline lookup yields CDR1 GTSNPN and CDR2 SVGIG (reference sequence). V lost 1 base, J lost 5 bases, and 5 bases lay in between. The CDR3 sequence is 12 residues long. Written as DNA, the CDR3 is TGTGCCTGGAGTGGTGGGACCGGGGAGCTGTTTTTT. It encodes CAWSGGTGELFF.

This clone was recorded a few times. The V and J genes are TRBV11-3 and TRBJ2-2; 11 nucleotides match TRBD2. CDR1 is SGHNT and CDR2 is YENEEA in the germline V gene. V lost 2 bases and J lost 1; bases outside the gene matches: 3. CDR3 size: 17 residues. This CDR3 reads CASSLQGTSGNTGELFF. The CDR3 DNA is TGTGCCAGCAGCTTACAGGGGACTAGCGGGAACACCGGGGAGCTGTTTTTT.

The chain combines TRBV19 with TRBJ2-1; 7 nucleotides align to TRBD1. The length of the CDR3 is 16 residues. Trimming took 6 bases from V and 4 from J; bases not matched to a gene: 12. Germline CDR1 and CDR2: LNHDA and SQIVND (reference sequence). The CDR3 here is CASRPMTGQLYNEQFF. In DNA, the CDR3 is TGTGCCAGTAGGCCGATGACGGGACAGCTTTACAATGAGCAGTTCTTC.

This clone was observed a handful of times. J is TRBJ1-5 and V is TRBV6-8; D not resolved. There are 15 residues in the CDR3. The germline V gene has CDR1 MNHGY and CDR2 SAAAGT. V lost 5 bases and J lost 1, with 12 bases in between. Written as DNA, the CDR3 is TGTGCCAGCAGTCCCGAGAAACGGAGCAATCAGCCCCAGCATTTT. It is translated as CASSPEKRSNQPQHF.

The table lists this clone with a few counts. The genes are TRBV9 and TRBJ2-5; D unclear. The V gene's germline CDR1 is SGDLS and CDR2 YYNGEE. This CDR3 spans 16 amino acids. Deletions cut 3 bases from V and 1 base from J, with 16 bases between. The CDR3: CASSAIRRLIQETQYF. CDR3 bases: TGTGCCAGCAGCGCCATCAGACGACTCATCCAAGAGACCCAGTACTTC.

This clone was counted only a few times. J is TRBJ1-1 and V is TRBV11-3; D is ambiguous. There are 17 residues in the CDR3. Trimming cost V 5 bases and J 1 base, with 20 bases left between them. Germline V CDR1 and CDR2: SGHNT, YENEEA. CDR3 sequence: CASSPGLTGRENTEAFF. As DNA, the CDR3 is TGTGCCAGCAGCCCAGGACTAACGGGTAGGGAGAACACTGAAGCTTTCTTT.

The chain uses TRBV6-8 and TRBJ1-2, with 9 bases that match TRBD1. The CDR3 is 14 amino acids. The V segment lost 6 bases and the J segment 7 bases; nucleotides outside the gene matches: 9. CDR1 MNHGY and CDR2 SAAAGT come from the germline V gene. CDR3 in amino acids: CASRGTGSLSGYTF. CDR3 sequence (DNA): TGTGCCAGCAGGGGGACAGGGAGTCTCAGTGGCTACACCTTC.

The gene calls are TRBV6-8 and TRBJ1-2; TRBD1 agrees at 7 bases. There are 12 residues in the CDR3. The trim removed 6 bases at V and 8 bases at J, leaving 6 bases unmatched. In germline, CDR1 is MNHGY, CDR2 SAAAGT. The CDR3 DNA follows: TGTGCCAGCAGAACAGGGGAGTGGGGCTACACCTTC. Its translation is CASRTGEWGYTF.